The sequence of this T cell receptor (beta chain) was determined in a study of blood T cell repertoires in COVID-19. Profiled with immunoSEQ multiplex PCR; TCRdb holds only in-frame clones, not every one. The sample contains 250,000 to 300,000 clones, approximately 88% of which appear only once. This CDR3 region has 15 residues. The germline V gene has CDR1 MNHEY and CDR2 SVGEGT. Trimming stripped 6 bases from V and 8 bases from J, with 19 bases between. The V and J genes are TRBV6-2 or TRBV6-3 and TRBJ1-4; D is perhaps TRBD1 (6 bases). Sequenced material: peripheral blood. This receptor was taken from a woman aged 70-85 years with COVID-19, enrolled during active disease. The DNA for the CDR3 is TGTGCCAGCAGCCTCTCCGGGGGGCTTGGGGAAAAACTGTTTTTT. Translation gives CASSLSGGLGEKLFF.